The 20 T cell receptor beta chains given below trace back to one sample, sequenced in a study of blood T cell repertoires in COVID-19. Repertoires were generated with immunoSEQ multiplex PCR, while TCRdb's copy carries only in-frame clones and drops some. This sample has roughly 220,000 clones, with more than 80% found just once. Sequences were obtained from peripheral blood. These receptors came from a man younger than 40 who had recovered from COVID-19.

This clone has only a few counts. The rearrangement joins TRBV29-1 to TRBJ1-1, with 7 positions matching TRBD1. The germline CDR1 and CDR2 sequences are SQVTM and ANQGSEA. The CDR3 contains 16 residues. J lost 1 base, V lost 1 base, and 9 bases had no gene match. The CDR3 region is CSVEVRQGLANTEAFF. The CDR3 nucleotides read TGCAGCGTTGAAGTAAGACAGGGTCTGGCGAACACTGAAGCTTTCTTT.

This clone was seen just once. This chain uses TRBV11-2 with TRBJ1-2, with D possibly being TRBD1 (6 bases). The CDR3 covers 13 residues. V lost 2 bases and J lost 5, with 9 bases in between. Germline V gives CDR1 SGHAT, CDR2 FQNNGV. CDR3 loop: CASSLWQGYGYTF. The CDR3 DNA follows: TGTGCCAGCAGCTTATGGCAGGGGTATGGCTACACCTTC.

This rearrangement joins TRBV5-4 to TRBJ1-2; D is undetermined. The germline V gene has CDR1 SGHNT and CDR2 YYREEE (reference sequence). CDR3 length: 14 amino acids. Trimming left V 0 bases short and J 5 bases short, with 11 bases between. The CDR3 DNA sequence: TGTGCCAGCAGCTTGGTTGGGCAGCCATATGGCTACACCTTC. Amino acids: CASSLVGQPYGYTF.

This chain links TRBV2 with TRBJ2-1, with 8 bases matching TRBD2. J was trimmed by 8 bases and V by 2 bases; bases with no gene match: 8. The CDR3 sequence is 15 residues long. Germline V CDR1 and CDR2: SNHLY, FYNNEI. CDR3 coding DNA: TGTGCCAGCAGTGAATTTGCGGGGGGTGGGGATGAGCAGTTCTTC. Amino acids: CASSEFAGGGDEQFF.

V is TRBV14 and J is TRBJ2-5, with 9 bases aligning to TRBD1. From germline, CDR1 is SGHDN and CDR2 FVKESK. With V trimmed by 4 bases and J by 2 bases, 8 bases remained unmatched. The CDR3 totals 16 residues. The DNA for the CDR3 is TGTGCCAGCAGCCGCCCGACAGGGGGATTTCAAGAGACCCAGTACTTC. It encodes CASSRPTGGFQETQYF.

The V call is TRBV5-1, the J call TRBJ1-2; the match to TRBD1 covers 9 bases. Germline V gene data show CDR1 as SGHRS and CDR2 as YFSETQ. The V and J ends lost 8 bases and 3 bases, in that order; junction bases with no gene match: 20. This CDR3 is 18 amino acids long. The CDR3 DNA reads TGCGCCAGTTTTCTGGAGCAAGGGAGGACAGGGGAGGACTATGGCTACACCTTC. It encodes CASFLEQGRTGEDYGYTF.

The chain uses TRBV27 and TRBJ1-5, with a possible D match to TRBD1 (5 bases). Trimming removed 7 bases from V and 1 base from J, with 14 bases in between. Looked up from germline, CDR1 is MNHEY and CDR2 is SMNVEV (reference sequence). The CDR3 is made up of 15 amino acids. DNA of the CDR3: TGTGCCAGCAAAAGGGGCATCTCAAGCAATCAGCCCCAGCATTTT. This sequence encodes CASKRGISSNQPQHF.

This clone was seen only once. The rearrangement uses TRBV10-3 and TRBJ2-7, with a possible D match to TRBD1 (5 bases). The CDR3 extends over 15 amino acids. V was cut by 6 bases and J by 3 bases, with 18 bases left in between. CDR1 is ENHRY, CDR2 SYGVKD, per germline. The CDR3 spells CAISVGLARDYEQYF. The DNA for the CDR3 is TGTGCCATCAGCGTTGGATTAGCCAGGGACTACGAGCAGTACTTC.

This chain connects TRBV13 to TRBJ2-3; tentatively, D is TRBD2 (6 bases). Germline assignment: CDR1 PRHDT and CDR2 FYEKMQ (reference sequence). The CDR3 consists of 12 residues. The V end lost 1 base, the J end lost 14 bases, and 13 bases lay between the germline ends. The CDR3 bases are TGTGCCAGCAGCTTAGAGGAGGGTAGTGGGTATTTT. It encodes CASSLEEGSGYF.

The chain carries TRBV20-1 and TRBJ2-1, with 9 bases that match TRBD2. Trimming removed 3 bases from V and 2 bases from J; junction bases left unmatched: 11. Looked up from germline, CDR1 is DFQATT and CDR2 is SNEGSKA (reference sequence). This CDR3 has 17 residues. The CDR3 region has the DNA TGCAGTGCTAGTAGACAAGGGCTAGCGGGGACCTACAATGAGCAGTTCTTC. It specifies CSASRQGLAGTYNEQFF.

The J gene is TRBJ1-1, the V gene TRBV7-9, with unresolved D. The CDR3 runs 17 residues. V lost 5 bases to trimming and J lost 5 bases, with 24 bases between them. CDR1 SEHNR and CDR2 FQNEAQ come from the germline V gene (reference sequence). CDR3 in DNA: TGTGCCAGCAGCCGGCCGATGGCCCCGGGTTTCGAAACTGAAGCTTTCTTT. Translation gives CASSRPMAPGFETEAFF. Looking up the rest from reference TRBV7-9 and TRBJ1-1 gives the full variable domain: DTGVSQNPRHKITKRGQNVTFRCDPISEHNRLYWYRQTLGQGPEFLTYFQNEAQLEKSRLLSDRFSAERPKGSFSTLEIQRTEQGDSAMYLCASSRPMAPGFETEAFFGQGTRLTVV.

V and J are TRBV5-1 and TRBJ2-5; TRBD1 might be the D (6 bases). CDR3 size: 14 residues. Trimming removed 0 bases from V and 6 bases from J, with 12 bases in between. Germline V lookup: CDR1 SGHRS, CDR2 YFSETQ. The chain's CDR3 is CASSLGYRVQTQYF. CDR3 nucleotides: TGCGCCAGCAGCTTGGGTTACAGGGTGCAGACCCAGTACTTC.

The chain joins TRBV27 to TRBJ1-2, with a weak D call TRBD1 (6 bases). V was clipped by 3 bases and J by 0 bases, with 8 bases between them. In germline, CDR1 is MNHEY, CDR2 SMNVEV (reference sequence). The CDR3 consists of 14 residues. CDR3: CASSLDRANYGYTF. The CDR3 nucleotides are TGTGCCAGCAGTTTGGACAGAGCTAACTATGGCTACACCTTC.

This rearrangement joins TRBV12-3 or TRBV12-4 to TRBJ1-2, with 8 bases identical to TRBD1. The CDR3 length is 13 residues. V dropped 6 bases and J dropped 6; count of bases not matched to a gene: 6. In DNA, the CDR3 is TGTGCCAGCAGCCGCAGACAGGGGCATGGCTACACCTTC. Encoded protein: CASSRRQGHGYTF.

As concerns this clone: The junction and the germline gene differ at one end; a read error may be behind it. This sequence joins TRBV19 and TRBJ2-5; 12 nucleotides match TRBD2. The CDR3 totals 13 residues. In germline, CDR1 is LNHDA, CDR2 SQIVND (reference sequence). CDR3 sequence reads: CASSISTSGGRHF. The CDR3 region has the DNA TGTGCCAGTAGTATTTCGACTAGCGGGGGCCGGCACTTC.

This clone appeared a single time. The rearrangement joins TRBV27 to TRBJ2-7, with D tentatively TRBD2 (7 bases). CDR3 length: 15 amino acids. V was pared by 2 bases and J by 3 bases, with 14 bases between. Per germline, CDR1 MNHEY and CDR2 SMNVEV (reference sequence). The CDR3 region is CASSLKQGGGYEQYF. The CDR3 nucleotides are TGTGCCAGCAGTTTAAAACAAGGGGGGGGCTACGAGCAGTACTTC.

The rearrangement uses TRBV15 and TRBJ2-4; D perhaps matches TRBD2 (5 bases). V lost 1 base, J lost 1 base, and 11 bases lay in between. CDR3 length: 16 residues. Germline CDR1 reads LNHNV; CDR2 reads YYDKDF (reference sequence). This chain's CDR3 is CATSRGPGGAKNIQYF. The CDR3 DNA follows: TGTGCCACCAGCAGAGGACCGGGCGGGGCCAAAAACATTCAGTACTTC.

This sequence joins TRBV12-5 and TRBJ2-7, with TRBD2 matching over 12 bases. This CDR3 comprises 15 residues. Trimming cost V 1 base and J 4 bases; bases outside gene matches: 2. Per germline, CDR1 LGHNT and CDR2 FRNRAP. In DNA, the CDR3 is TGTGCTAGTGGTTTGGGGACTAGCGGGGTTTACGAGCAGTACTTC. This gives the protein CASGLGTSGVYEQYF.

The J gene is TRBJ1-1, the V gene TRBV29-1, with unresolved D. Germline V CDR1 and CDR2: SQVTM, ANQGSEA. The ends were cut back, 6 bases at V and 1 base at J, with 6 bases in the middle. This CDR3 has 11 residues. The CDR3 DNA follows: TGCAGCGTGGAGGCGAACACTGAAGCTTTCTTT. Encoded protein: CSVEANTEAFF. The full variable domain, with the rest looked up from reference TRBV29-1 and TRBJ1-1, is SAVISQKPSRDICQRGTSLTIQCQVDSQVTMMFWYRQQPGQSLTLIATANQGSEATYESGFVIDKFPISRPNLTFSTLTVSNMSPEDSSIYLCSVEANTEAFFGQGTRLTVV.

The chain uses TRBV19 and TRBJ1-2, with D unresolved. Per germline, CDR1 LNHDA and CDR2 SQIVND (reference sequence). V lost 1 base and J 8 bases, leaving 14 bases between the germline ends. The length of the CDR3 is 14 residues. The CDR3 DNA reads TGTGCCAGTAGTATAGGGCAGCCCTCGAGGGGCTACACCTTC. Amino acids: CASSIGQPSRGYTF.